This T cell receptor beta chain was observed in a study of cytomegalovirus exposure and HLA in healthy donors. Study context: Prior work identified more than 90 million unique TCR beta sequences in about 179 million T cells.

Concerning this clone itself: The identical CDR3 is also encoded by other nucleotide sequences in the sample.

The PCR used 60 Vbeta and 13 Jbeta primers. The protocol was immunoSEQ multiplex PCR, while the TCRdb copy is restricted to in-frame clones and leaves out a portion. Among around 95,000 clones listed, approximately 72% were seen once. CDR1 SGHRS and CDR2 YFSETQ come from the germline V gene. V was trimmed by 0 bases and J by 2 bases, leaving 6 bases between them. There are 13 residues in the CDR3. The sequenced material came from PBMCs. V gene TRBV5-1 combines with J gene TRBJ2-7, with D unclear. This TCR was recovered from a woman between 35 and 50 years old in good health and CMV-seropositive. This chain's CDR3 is CASSLDRAYEQYF. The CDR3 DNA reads TGCGCCAGCAGCTTGGACCGGGCCTACGAGCAGTACTTC.